This TCR beta chain was observed in a study of control samples from healthy donors and cancer patients. From germline, CDR1 is LNHDA and CDR2 SQIVND (reference sequence). The CDR3 spans 16 residues. Trimming removed 5 bases from V and 4 bases from J; junction bases left unmatched: 13. The table came from immunoSEQ multiplex PCR; TCRdb's copy has only in-frame clones and leaves some out. The repertoire includes 90,000 or so clones, 70% to 90% of them detected once, and 7.6% sits in the top ten. The chain carries TRBV19 and TRBJ1-2; TRBD1 matches at 7 bases. Sequencing used blood. This sequence was found in a woman in her fifties or sixties in good health. Here the CDR3 DNA reads TGTGCCAGTAGTCTTATGGGGACAGCCTATCTCTATGGCTACACCTTC. Its protein product is CASSLMGTAYLYGYTF. Full variable domain (missing parts from reference TRBV19 and TRBJ1-2): DGGITQSPKYLFRKEGQNVTLSCEQNLNHDAMYWYRQDPGQGLRLIYYSQIVNDFQKGDIAEGYSVSREKKESFPLTVTSAQKNPTAFYLCASSLMGTAYLYGYTFGSGTRLTVV.